The 27 T cell receptor beta chains below all came from one sample that was sequenced in a study of graft-versus-host responses after intestinal transplantation. The method was immunoSEQ multiplex PCR; TCRdb's version includes in-frame clones alone and lacks a portion of them. This sample carries tens of thousands of clones, 95% of them seen once, and the ten largest clones take 0.23%. What these receptors recognize is not known. The material was unstimulated CD8+ T cells sorted from spleen or lymph node cells, obtained before transplant. Receptors originate from a human donor who was the organ donor for an intestinal transplant.

This chain links TRBV2 with TRBJ2-1, with 10 positions matching TRBD1. V gave up 6 bases and J gave up 5 bases; unmatched junction bases: 4. The germline CDR1 and CDR2 sequences are SNHLY and FYNNEI. The CDR3 is made up of 14 amino acids. The DNA of the CDR3 is TGTGCCAGCAGGGATGGGACAGGGGACAATGAGCAGTTCTTC. Its protein is CASRDGTGDNEQFF.

The J gene is TRBJ2-7, the V gene TRBV4-2; D unresolved. Deletions cut 0 bases from V and 2 bases from J, with 8 bases between. The CDR3 spans 14 residues. CDR1 and CDR2 (germline): LGHNA, YNFKEQ. The CDR3 sequence: CASSQEPVTYEQYF. DNA of the CDR3: TGTGCCAGCAGCCAAGAACCAGTAACCTACGAGCAGTACTTC.

The chain uses TRBV5-4 and TRBJ1-1; no reliable D call. The CDR3 spans 13 residues. Looked up from germline, CDR1 is SGHNT and CDR2 is YYREEE (reference sequence). V was pared by 0 bases and J by 8 bases, with 11 bases between. The CDR3 nucleotides are TGTGCCAGCAGCTTGGCCTACAGCCTCGAAGCTTTCTTT. As protein: CASSLAYSLEAFF.

The genes are TRBV13 and TRBJ1-3; 9 positions agree with TRBD1. The CDR3 totals 14 residues. Germline assignment: CDR1 PRHDT and CDR2 FYEKMQ (reference sequence). The V and J ends lost 5 bases and 4 bases, in that order; junction bases with no gene match: 3. CDR3 nucleotides: TGTGCCAGCAGCGAACAGGGGGCGGGAAACACCATATATTTT. This codes for CASSEQGAGNTIYF.

V and J are TRBV7-2 and TRBJ2-7; 8 bases map to TRBD1. The CDR3 length is 12 residues. Germline V gene sequence: CDR1 SGHTA, CDR2 FQGNSA. V shed 4 bases and J 6 bases; nucleotides not matched to a gene: 2. The CDR3 loop reads CASSSTGGEQYF. In DNA form, the CDR3 reads TGTGCCAGCAGCTCCACAGGGGGCGAGCAGTACTTC. Full variable domain (rest looked up from reference TRBV7-2 and TRBJ2-7): GAGVSQSPSNKVTEKGKDVELRCDPISGHTALYWYRQSLGQGLEFLIYFQGNSAPDKSGLPSDRFSAERTGGSVSTLTIQRTQQEDSAVYLCASSSTGGEQYFGPGTRLTVT.

V gene TRBV27 combines with J gene TRBJ1-2, with TRBD1 as a possible D gene (5 bases). Germline values: CDR1 MNHEY, CDR2 SMNVEV (reference sequence). V lost 3 bases and J lost 4, with 18 bases in between. The length of the CDR3 is 16 residues. The CDR3 loop is CASSFVWGELGYGYTF. CDR3 DNA sequence: TGTGCCAGCAGTTTTGTTTGGGGGGAGCTTGGCTATGGCTACACCTTC.

The rearrangement joins TRBV9 to TRBJ1-2; weak D call: TRBD1 (5 bases). CDR1 and CDR2 (germline): SGDLS, YYNGEE. Trimming removed 2 bases from V and 0 bases from J, with 17 bases in between. The CDR3 runs 17 residues. CDR3 in amino acids: CASSVADTYTSNYGYTF. CDR3 nucleotide sequence: TGTGCCAGCAGCGTCGCGGACACCTATACCTCTAACTATGGCTACACCTTC.

The chain is built from TRBV11-1 and TRBJ2-1; D gene ambiguous. Trimming stripped 3 bases from V and 1 base from J, with 10 bases between. Germline-derived CDR1 and CDR2 are SGHAT and FQDESV (reference sequence). The CDR3 loop spans 15 amino acids. CDR3 DNA sequence: TGTGCCAGCAGCTTCTACACGGCATCCTACAATGAGCAGTTCTTC. Translated: CASSFYTASYNEQFF.

The chain couples TRBV4-1 to TRBJ2-5; TRBD2 might be the D (6 bases). This CDR3 has 15 amino acids. The germline CDR1 and CDR2 sequences are MGHRA and YSYEKL. Deletions cut 1 base from V and 3 bases from J, with 12 bases between. The CDR3 is CASSQVGGLEETQYF. CDR3 sequence (DNA): TGCGCCAGCAGCCAAGTCGGAGGGTTGGAAGAGACCCAGTACTTC.

The rearrangement links TRBV28 to TRBJ2-1; D might be TRBD2 (6 bases). CDR1 and CDR2 (germline): MDHEN, SYDVKM. The CDR3 consists of 15 residues. Trimming took 7 bases from V and 0 from J, leaving 13 bases between them. The CDR3 DNA sequence: TGTGCCAGCAATCCTTTCGGGAGCTCCTACAATGAGCAGTTCTTC. It specifies CASNPFGSSYNEQFF.

The gene calls are TRBV20-1 and TRBJ2-7; the D is unclear. Between the trimmed V and J ends, which lost 6 bases and 3 bases, there was a span of 9 bases. This CDR3 contains 11 residues. Germline values: CDR1 DFQATT, CDR2 SNEGSKA (reference sequence). In nucleotides, the CDR3 is TGCAGTGCCCGTAGCCACTACGAGCAGTACTTC. It translates to CSARSHYEQYF.

The count of this clone is one. V gene TRBV7-3 combines with J gene TRBJ2-7; 10 bases are shared with TRBD1. Trimming removed 5 bases from V and 2 bases from J; junction bases left unmatched: 6. Germline V gene sequence: CDR1 SGHTA, CDR2 FQGTGA. The CDR3 consists of 15 residues. The CDR3 loop reads CASSVDGTGAYEQYF. The CDR3 DNA reads as TGTGCCAGCAGCGTCGACGGGACAGGGGCCTACGAGCAGTACTTC.

The CDR3 sequence is CASSLASAAGTPLHF. The CDR3 nucleotides read TGTGCCAGCAGCTTAGCTTCCGCTGCGGGGACACCCCTCCACTTT. The rearrangement joins TRBV7-9 to TRBJ1-6; D remains unclear. V lost 0 bases and J lost 11, with 14 bases in between. Germline-derived CDR1 and CDR2 are SEHNR and FQNEAQ (reference sequence). This CDR3 is 15 amino acids long.

This chain joins TRBV16 and TRBJ1-6, with 8 positions matching TRBD1. The CDR3 consists of 15 residues. Germline CDR1 is KGHSY and CDR2 is FQNENV. J was trimmed by 10 bases and V by 2 bases; bases with no gene match: 7. CDR3 loop: CASSQEGTGESPLHF. The CDR3 DNA reads as TGTGCCAGCAGCCAAGAAGGGACAGGAGAATCACCCCTCCACTTT.

This chain joins TRBV13 and TRBJ2-5; 8 positions match TRBD2. Losses at the gene ends were 2 bases for V and 3 bases for J; bases not matched to a gene: 11. Germline values: CDR1 PRHDT, CDR2 FYEKMQ (reference sequence). The CDR3 is 17 residues long. CDR3 DNA sequence: TGTGCCAGCAGCTTACGCCCTGGACTAGCTCCGAAAGAGACCCAGTACTTC. Translation: CASSLRPGLAPKETQYF.

V and J are TRBV27 and TRBJ1-2; 10 nucleotides match TRBD1. J gave up 8 bases and V 6 bases, and 6 bases lay outside the gene matches. Germline lookup yields CDR1 MNHEY and CDR2 SMNVEV (reference sequence). There are 13 residues in the CDR3. The CDR3 sequence is CASSWGTGDGYTF. In nucleotides, the CDR3 is TGTGCCAGCAGCTGGGGGACAGGGGACGGCTACACCTTC.

This clone came up once. The chain links TRBV2 to TRBJ2-5, with no clear D. From germline, CDR1 is SNHLY and CDR2 FYNNEI. V lost 0 bases and J 1 base, leaving 9 bases between the germline ends. This CDR3 is built from 15 residues. The CDR3 region is CASSEARSTQETQYF. DNA for the CDR3: TGTGCCAGCAGTGAAGCCCGCAGTACCCAAGAGACCCAGTACTTC. The full variable domain, completed using reference TRBV2 and TRBJ2-5, is EPEVTQTPSHQVTQMGQEVILRCVPISNHLYFYWYRQILGQKVEFLVSFYNNEISEKSEIFDDQFSVERPDGSNFTLKIRSTKLEDSAMYFCASSEARSTQETQYFGPGTRLLVL.

V usage is TRBV7-9 and J usage is TRBJ1-3; 7 positions match TRBD1. CDR3 length: 17 amino acids. Germline V lookup: CDR1 SEHNR, CDR2 FQNEAQ (reference sequence). The J segment lost 2 bases and the V segment lost 1 base, leaving 8 bases of the junction unmatched. CDR3 in DNA: TGTGCCAGCAGCTTAGGGGACAGAGACCTCCCTGGAAACACCATATATTTT. Protein product: CASSLGDRDLPGNTIYF.

The V call is TRBV13, the J call TRBJ1-6, with D unresolved. Between the trimmed V and J ends, which lost 3 bases and 8 bases, there was a span of 5 bases. The CDR3 spans 12 residues. Germline V gene data show CDR1 as PRHDT and CDR2 as FYEKMQ (reference sequence). The DNA of the CDR3 is TGTGCCAGCAGCTTCGCTGATTCACCCCTCCACTTT. Translating gives CASSFADSPLHF.

V is TRBV13 and J is TRBJ2-1, with 8 bases identical to TRBD1. Germline assignment: CDR1 PRHDT and CDR2 FYEKMQ (reference sequence). This CDR3 is built from 16 residues. With 4 bases clipped from V and 8 bases from J, the junction kept 13 bases outside the gene matches. The CDR3 DNA follows: TGTGCCAGCAGCTCGAGGACAGGGCCAGGGGGCGATGAGCAGTTCTTC. Encoded protein: CASSSRTGPGGDEQFF.

V usage is TRBV13 and J usage is TRBJ2-5, with D maybe TRBD2 (7 bases). Germline CDR1 and CDR2: PRHDT and FYEKMQ (reference sequence). The CDR3 totals 18 residues. The germline V and J ends were trimmed by 5 bases and 2 bases, with 24 bases remaining between them. The CDR3 region is CASSDIGTGRAIQETQYF. CDR3 DNA sequence: TGTGCCAGCAGCGACATTGGTACAGGGAGGGCAATACAAGAGACCCAGTACTTC.

In nucleotides, the CDR3 is TGTGCCAGCAGTTTACTTTCGGGTCTCTACGAGCAGTACTTC. Its translation: CASSLLSGLYEQYF. The V gene is TRBV28, the J gene TRBJ2-7; D not certain. This CDR3 spans 14 amino acids. Germline loops: CDR1 MDHEN, CDR2 SYDVKM. Trimming removed 2 bases from V and 3 bases from J, with 11 bases in between. The full variable domain, rest sourced from reference TRBV28 and TRBJ2-7, is DVKVTQSSRYLVKRTGEKVFLECVQDMDHENMFWYRQDPGLGLRLIYFSYDVKMKEKGDIPEGYSVSREKKERFSLILESASTNQTSMYLCASSLLSGLYEQYFGPGTRLTVT.

V usage is TRBV18 and J usage is TRBJ2-7; 7 nucleotides align to TRBD1. Unmatched junction bases numbered 12, after V lost 5 bases and J lost 8 bases. Germline CDR1 is KGHSH and CDR2 is LQKENI. This CDR3 has 14 residues. The CDR3 is CASSFDREMVKQYF. CDR3 in DNA: TGTGCCAGCTCATTTGACAGGGAGATGGTGAAGCAGTACTTC. The variable domain in full, with the rest retrieved from reference TRBV18 and TRBJ2-7, is NAGVMQNPRHLVRRRGQEARLRCSPMKGHSHVYWYRQLPEEGLKFMVYLQKENIIDESGMPKERFSAEFPKEGPSILRIQQVVRGDSAAYFCASSFDREMVKQYFGPGTRLTVT.

The V and J genes are TRBV27 and TRBJ1-2; D uncertain. Between the trimmed V and J ends, which lost 0 bases and 8 bases, there was a span of 16 bases. The CDR3 is 15 residues long. Germline V gives CDR1 MNHEY, CDR2 SMNVEV (reference sequence). CDR3 protein: CASSLSTGLLTGYTF. CDR3 DNA sequence: TGTGCCAGCAGTTTATCGACGGGTCTCCTCACGGGCTACACCTTC.

This clone was seen just once. This sequence joins TRBV27 and TRBJ2-1, with 11 positions matching TRBD2. CDR1 MNHEY and CDR2 SMNVEV come from the germline V gene (reference sequence). Trimming removed 6 bases from V and 10 bases from J; junction bases left unmatched: 8. This CDR3 is built from 14 residues. The CDR3 DNA follows: TGTGCCAGCAGCCTTAGCGGGGGGGCGCGGGAGCAGTTCTTC. Protein sequence: CASSLSGGAREQFF.

The chain joins TRBV6-5 to TRBJ1-1; 7 nucleotides align to TRBD1. V was clipped by 5 bases and J by 4 bases; unmatched bases: 4. The CDR3 loop spans 13 amino acids. CDR1 MNHEY and CDR2 SVGAGI come from the germline V gene. In nucleotides, the CDR3 is TGTGCCAGCAGTGAAGGGGGCACCACTGAAGCTTTCTTT. Its protein is CASSEGGTTEAFF.

The chain links TRBV29-1 to TRBJ1-2; D remains unclear. The length of the CDR3 is 11 residues. The germline gives CDR1 SQVTM, CDR2 ANQGSEA. Trimming removed 4 bases from V and 3 bases from J, with 6 bases in between. The CDR3 coding sequence is TGCAGCGTTGTCGGGGACTATGGCTACACCTTC. This translates into CSVVGDYGYTF.